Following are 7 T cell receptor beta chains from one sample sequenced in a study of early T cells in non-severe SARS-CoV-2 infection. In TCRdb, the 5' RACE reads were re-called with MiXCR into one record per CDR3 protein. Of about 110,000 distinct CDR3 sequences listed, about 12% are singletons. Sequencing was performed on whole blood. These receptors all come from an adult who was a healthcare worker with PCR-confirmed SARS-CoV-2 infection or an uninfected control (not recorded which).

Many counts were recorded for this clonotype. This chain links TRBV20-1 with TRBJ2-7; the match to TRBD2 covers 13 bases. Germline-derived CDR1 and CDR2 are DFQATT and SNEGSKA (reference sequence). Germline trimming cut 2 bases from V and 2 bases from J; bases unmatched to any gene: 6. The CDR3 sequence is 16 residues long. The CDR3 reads CSARSWTSGSTYEQYF. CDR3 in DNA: TGCAGTGCTAGATCCTGGACTAGCGGGAGTACCTACGAGCAGTACTTC.

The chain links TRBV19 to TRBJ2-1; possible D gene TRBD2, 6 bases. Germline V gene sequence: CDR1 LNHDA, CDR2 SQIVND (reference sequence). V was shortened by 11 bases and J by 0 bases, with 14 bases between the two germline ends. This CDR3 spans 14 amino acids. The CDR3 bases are TGTGCCGTGGGGGGACCCTTCTCCTACAATGAGCAGTTCTTC. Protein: CAVGGPFSYNEQFF.

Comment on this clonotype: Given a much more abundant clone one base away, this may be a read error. This CDR3 reads CASSALAGHGWNERFF. The DNA for the CDR3 is TGTGCCAGCAGCGCGCTAGCAGGCCATGGGTGGAATGAGCGGTTCTTC. The gene calls are TRBV9 and TRBJ2-1; perhaps TRBD2 as D (5 bases). Germline CDR1 is SGDLS and CDR2 is YYNGEE. The CDR3 runs 16 residues.

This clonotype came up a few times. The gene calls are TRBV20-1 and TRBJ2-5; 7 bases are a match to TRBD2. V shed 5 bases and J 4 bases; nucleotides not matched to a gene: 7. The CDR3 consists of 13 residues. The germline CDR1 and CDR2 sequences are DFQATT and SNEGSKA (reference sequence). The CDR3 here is CSAPSGGSETQYF. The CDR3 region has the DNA TGCAGTGCTCCTTCGGGGGGATCAGAGACCCAGTACTTC.

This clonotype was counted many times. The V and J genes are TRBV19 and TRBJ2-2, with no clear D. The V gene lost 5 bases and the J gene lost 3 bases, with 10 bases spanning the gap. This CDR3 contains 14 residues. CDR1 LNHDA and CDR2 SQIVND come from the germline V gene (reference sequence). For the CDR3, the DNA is TGTGCCAGTAGTCTAGGCCGACACACCGGGGAGCTGTTTTTT. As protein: CASSLGRHTGELFF.

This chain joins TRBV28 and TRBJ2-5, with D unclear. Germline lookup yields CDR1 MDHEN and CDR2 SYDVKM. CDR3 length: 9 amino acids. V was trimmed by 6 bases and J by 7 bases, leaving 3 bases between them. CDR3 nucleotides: TGTGCCAGCAGGGTGACCCAGTACTTC. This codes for CASRVTQYF. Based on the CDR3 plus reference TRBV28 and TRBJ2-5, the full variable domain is DVKVTQSSRYLVKRTGEKVFLECVQDMDHENMFWYRQDPGLGLRLIYFSYDVKMKEKGDIPEGYSVSREKKERFSLILESASTNQTSMYLCASRVTQYFGPGTRLLVL.

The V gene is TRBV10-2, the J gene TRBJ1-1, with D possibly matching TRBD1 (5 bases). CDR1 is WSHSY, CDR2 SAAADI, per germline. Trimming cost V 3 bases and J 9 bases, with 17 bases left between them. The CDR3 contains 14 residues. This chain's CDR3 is CASSDLERGLKAFF. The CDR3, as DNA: TGCGCCAGCAGTGACCTCGAGAGGGGTCTAAAAGCTTTCTTT.